These T cell receptor beta chains were read from a single sample in a study of T-cell reconstitution after alpha-beta-depleted transplantation in children. From the PCR reads, TCRdb called clonotypes with MiXCR, one entry per CDR3 protein. The table shows around 490,000 distinct CDR3 sequences, with more than 9.5% occurring only once. The material was PBMCs, mostly from graft donor cells, obtained 180 days after TCRalphabeta/CD19-depleted stem cell transplant. The source is a female patient under 10 years old who had a stem cell transplant for aplastic anemia, so the T cells may come from the graft donor. Both conserved end residues are part of each CDR3. A D gene is named only where the DNA matches it firmly. Not every row has a clone size; where given, it reads once, few, many or a size class.

CDR3 DNA	CDR3 protein	clone size	J gene	D gene	V gene
TGCGCCAGCAGCCATGAAATTGGACAGGGGGCGGGCGAGCAGTACTTC	CASSHEIGQGAGEQYF	few	TRBJ2-7	TRBD1	TRBV4-3
TGTGCCAGCAGTTACTCGCAGCGGGCCAAAAACATTCAGTACTTC	CASSYSQRAKNIQYF	once	TRBJ2-4	.	TRBV6-5
TGCGCCAGCAAACGGCGGGCAGGAGGGGAGACCCAGTACTTC	CASKRRAGGETQYF	.	TRBJ2-5	.	TRBV5-1
TGCAGTGCTCCAGGGGCGCTAGCCAAAAACATTCAGTACTTC	CSAPGALAKNIQYF	many	TRBJ2-4	.	TRBV20-1
TGCAGCGTTGAGGGGACAGGGAACACTGAAGCTTTCTTT	CSVEGTGNTEAFF	few	TRBJ1-1	TRBD1	TRBV29-1
TGCGCCAGCAGCCCCCGTGGAGGGGCTGGAAACACCATATATTTT	CASSPRGGAGNTIYF	few	TRBJ1-3	.	TRBV5-1
TGCGCCAGCACCCGCATTCTGAGGCCGACCGGGGAGCTGTTTTTT	CASTRILRPTGELFF	many	TRBJ2-2	.	TRBV5-1
TGTGCCAGCAGTTTCAGACAGGGGTTGGAGACCCAGTACTTC	CASSFRQGLETQYF	few	TRBJ2-5	TRBD1	TRBV27
TGTGCCAGCAGTGCTCAAAGGGGCCAAAACATTCAGTACTTC	CASSAQRGQNIQYF	few	TRBJ2-4	.	TRBV2
TGTGCCAGCAGCCCCCCGCTTCGGGAGACCCAGTACTTC	CASSPPLRETQYF	few	TRBJ2-5	.	TRBV7-9
TGCAGCGTTCGGTGGGGGTGGAACACTGAAGCTTTCTTT	CSVRWGWNTEAFF	few	TRBJ1-1	.	TRBV29-1
TGTGCCAGCAGTCCGATCCCAGGGACAGGGGACGACGAGCAGTACTTC	CASSPIPGTGDDEQYF	.	TRBJ2-7	TRBD1	TRBV27
TGCAGTGCTTCTAATACAGGGGAACAGTTCTTC	CSASNTGEQFF	few	TRBJ2-1	TRBD1	TRBV20-1
TGTGCCACTAGCGACAGGGGATACGAGCAGTACTTC	CATSDRGYEQYF	many	TRBJ2-7	TRBD1	TRBV24-1
TGTGCCAGCAGAGACCCGGACAGGAGGAACACTGAAGCTTTCTTT	CASRDPDRRNTEAFF	many	TRBJ1-1	.	TRBV21-1
TGCAGTGCTAGAGATCCCGGCCAAGAGACCCAGTACTTC	CSARDPGQETQYF	.	TRBJ2-5	.	TRBV20-1
TGTGCCACCAGCAGCTCTAGCGGGAGGTCTTACGAGCAGTACTTC	CATSSSSGRSYEQYF	.	TRBJ2-7	TRBD2	TRBV15
TGTGCCAGCAGCACGGAGGGCGGACAGGGGGCGAAGGAGCAGTACTTC	CASSTEGGQGAKEQYF	.	TRBJ2-7	TRBD1	TRBV7-6
TGTGCCAGCAGCGGATCGGGACAGGTGAGGGGGACTGAGCAGTTCTTC	CASSGSGQVRGTEQFF	.	TRBJ2-1	TRBD1	TRBV7-2
TGCGCCAGCAGCCAAGACAGGGGGAGGGAGAACACTGAAGCTTTCTTT	CASSQDRGRENTEAFF	few	TRBJ1-1	TRBD1	TRBV4-3
TGTGCCAGCAGTCCCCCGGTAGGTTCGGGGGATGAGCAGTTCTTC	CASSPPVGSGDEQFF	.	TRBJ2-1	.	TRBV9
TGCAGTGCTAGACTAACACAAAATCAGCCCCAGCATTTT	CSARLTQNQPQHF	.	TRBJ1-5	.	TRBV20-1